This T cell receptor (beta chain) was retrieved from a study of blood T cell repertoires in COVID-19. Measured with immunoSEQ multiplex PCR; TCRdb has only the in-frame clones, and not every one. The sample shows around 180,000 clones, roughly 81% of them seen only once. This clone occurred many times. The CDR3 has 13 residues. CDR1 is SGHTA, CDR2 FQGNSA, per germline. V was cut by 0 bases and J by 3 bases, with 3 bases left in between. The sequence derives from a woman aged 80 or over with COVID-19, enrolled during active disease. The sequenced material came from peripheral blood. The rearrangement uses TRBV7-2 and TRBJ1-5; D remains ambiguous. The DNA for the CDR3 is TGTGCCAGCAGCTTAGCCCTCAATCAGCCCCAGCATTTT. Its protein is CASSLALNQPQHF.